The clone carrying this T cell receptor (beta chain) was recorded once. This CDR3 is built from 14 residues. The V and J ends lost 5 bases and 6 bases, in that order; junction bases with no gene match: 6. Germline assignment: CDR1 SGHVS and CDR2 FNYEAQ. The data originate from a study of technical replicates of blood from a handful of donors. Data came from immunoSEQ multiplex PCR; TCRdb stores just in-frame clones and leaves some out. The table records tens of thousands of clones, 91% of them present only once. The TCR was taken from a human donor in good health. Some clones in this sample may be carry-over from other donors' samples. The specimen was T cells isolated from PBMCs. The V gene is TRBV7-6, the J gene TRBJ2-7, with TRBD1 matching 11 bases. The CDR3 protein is CASSPRTGGGEQYF. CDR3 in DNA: TGTGCCAGCAGCCCTAGGACAGGGGGCGGCGAGCAGTACTTC.